This T cell receptor beta chain was sequenced during a study of blood T cell repertoires in COVID-19. Assay: immunoSEQ multiplex PCR; the TCRdb copy retains only in-frame clones and omits some. The table shows 250,000 to 350,000 clones, with almost 90% occurring only once. Trimming stripped 10 bases from V and 1 base from J, with 11 bases between. The CDR3 totals 13 residues. Germline assignment: CDR1 SGHDT and CDR2 YYEEEE. In terms of age and location, participants ranged from roughly 18 to 90 years and lived in about two dozen US areas. Sequenced material: PBMCs or T cells enriched from blood (not recorded which). The J gene is TRBJ2-2, the V gene TRBV5-6; TRBD1 is a possible D gene (5 bases). The sequence was obtained from a young woman with acute COVID-19. CDR3 nucleotide sequence: TGTGCCTCCGGACACCAGAACACCGGGGAGCTGTTTTTT. This translates into CASGHQNTGELFF.